Here is one TCR beta chain with its context. Its antigen is not known. The PCR used 52 TRBV and 13 TRBJ primers. The method was immunoSEQ multiplex PCR; TCRdb's version includes in-frame clones alone and lacks a portion of them. The sample has 20,000 to 25,000 clones, more than 85% seen once. These data are taken from a study of regulatory T cells. A couple of CD3G-deficient patients had more severe autoimmunity; all had some. Patients, 2 to 39 years old, had expanded memory T-cell proportions. Study-wide findings and caveats: In patients, unique TRB V-J pairs were restricted and V/J usage skewed, especially in Tregs.

Germline trimming cut 2 bases from V and 7 bases from J; bases unmatched to any gene: 8. CDR3 length equals 17 residues. Germline values: CDR1 MNHNS, CDR2 SASEGT. Sequencing was carried out using CD8+ T cells sorted from blood. The chain carries TRBV6-1 and TRBJ1-4, with 12 bases identical to TRBD1. This clonotype was obtained from a child younger than 10 with CD3G deficiency. DNA for the CDR3: TGTGCCAGCAGTGAATATACCGGGACAGGGGGCGTTGAAAAACTGTTTTTT. As protein: CASSEYTGTGGVEKLFF.